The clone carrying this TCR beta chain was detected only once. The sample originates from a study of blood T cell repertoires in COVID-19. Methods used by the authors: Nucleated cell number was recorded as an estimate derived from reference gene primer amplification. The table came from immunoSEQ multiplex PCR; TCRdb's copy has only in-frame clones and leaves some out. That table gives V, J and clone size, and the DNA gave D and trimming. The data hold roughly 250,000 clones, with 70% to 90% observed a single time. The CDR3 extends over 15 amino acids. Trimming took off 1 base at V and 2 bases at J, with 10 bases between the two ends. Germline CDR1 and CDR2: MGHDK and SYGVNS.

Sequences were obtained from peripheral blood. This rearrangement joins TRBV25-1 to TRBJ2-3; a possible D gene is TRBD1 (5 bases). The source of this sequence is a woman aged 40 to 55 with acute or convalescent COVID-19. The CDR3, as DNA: TGTGCCAGCAGTGAATGGGGCAGGGCCACAGATACGCAGTATTTT. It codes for CASSEWGRATDTQYF.